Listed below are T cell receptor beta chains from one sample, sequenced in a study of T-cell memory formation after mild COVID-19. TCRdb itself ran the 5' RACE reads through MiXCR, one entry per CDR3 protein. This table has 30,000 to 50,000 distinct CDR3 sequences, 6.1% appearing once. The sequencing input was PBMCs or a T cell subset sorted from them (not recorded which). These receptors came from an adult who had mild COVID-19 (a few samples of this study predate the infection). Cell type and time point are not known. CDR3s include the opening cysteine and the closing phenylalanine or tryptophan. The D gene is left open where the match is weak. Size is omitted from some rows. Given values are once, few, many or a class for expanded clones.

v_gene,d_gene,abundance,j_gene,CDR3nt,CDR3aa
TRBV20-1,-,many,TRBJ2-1,TGCAGTGCTAGGACGGGCCGAGGGGAGGATGAGCAGTTCTTC,CSARTGRGEDEQFF
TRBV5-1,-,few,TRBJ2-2,TGCGCCAGCAGCTTTTCGGGGACTCTTAACACCGGGGAGCTGTTTTTT,CASSFSGTLNTGELFF
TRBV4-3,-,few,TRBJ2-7,TGCGCCAGCAGCCAAGTTGCGGATTTCTCCTACGAGCAGTACTTC,CASSQVADFSYEQYF
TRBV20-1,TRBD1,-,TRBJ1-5,TGCAGTGCTAAGGATACAGGGGGCGGGGATCAGCCCCAGCATTTT,CSAKDTGGGDQPQHF
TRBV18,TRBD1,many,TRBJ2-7,TGTGCCAGCTCACCTCGGACAGGACTCTACGAGCAGTACTTC,CASSPRTGLYEQYF
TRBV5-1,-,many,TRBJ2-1,TGCGCCAGCAGCCCAAAACCCCAGGGTTTAGACTACAATGAGCAGTTCTTC,CASSPKPQGLDYNEQFF
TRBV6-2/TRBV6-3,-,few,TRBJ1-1,TGTGCCAGCAGGTGGGGGCCCACTGAAGCTTTCTTT,CASRWGPTEAFF
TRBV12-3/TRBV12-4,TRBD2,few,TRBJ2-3,TGTGCCAGCAGGGGCCGGAGTAGCGGGGGCCCACCTACTAGCACAGATACGCAGTATTTT,CASRGRSSGGPPTSTDTQYF
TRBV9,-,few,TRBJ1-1,TGTGCCAGCAGCGTAGGACCTAACACTGAAGCTTTCTTT,CASSVGPNTEAFF
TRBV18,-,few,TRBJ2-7,TGTGCCAGCTCACCCCCGGGGGTGACGGGCAAGAGGGGCTCCGAGCAGTACTTC,CASSPPGVTGKRGSEQYF
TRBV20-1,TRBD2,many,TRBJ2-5,TGCAGTGCTAGAAGCCTCAAGCGGGGGGGCCAAGAGACCCAGTACTTC,CSARSLKRGGQETQYF
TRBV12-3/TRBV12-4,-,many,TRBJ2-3,TGTGCCAGCAGTCTCACGAACACAGATACGCAGTATTTT,CASSLTNTDTQYF
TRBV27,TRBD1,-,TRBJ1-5,TGTGCCAGCAGTCCAGGGACAGGGCCAAATCAGCCCCAGCATTTT,CASSPGTGPNQPQHF
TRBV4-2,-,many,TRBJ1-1,TGTGCCAGCAGCCAAGCGGACAGCATGAACACTGAAGCTTTCTTT,CASSQADSMNTEAFF
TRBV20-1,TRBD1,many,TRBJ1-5,TGCAGTGCTAGAGGCGACAGGGAGTATCAGCCCCAGCATTTT,CSARGDREYQPQHF